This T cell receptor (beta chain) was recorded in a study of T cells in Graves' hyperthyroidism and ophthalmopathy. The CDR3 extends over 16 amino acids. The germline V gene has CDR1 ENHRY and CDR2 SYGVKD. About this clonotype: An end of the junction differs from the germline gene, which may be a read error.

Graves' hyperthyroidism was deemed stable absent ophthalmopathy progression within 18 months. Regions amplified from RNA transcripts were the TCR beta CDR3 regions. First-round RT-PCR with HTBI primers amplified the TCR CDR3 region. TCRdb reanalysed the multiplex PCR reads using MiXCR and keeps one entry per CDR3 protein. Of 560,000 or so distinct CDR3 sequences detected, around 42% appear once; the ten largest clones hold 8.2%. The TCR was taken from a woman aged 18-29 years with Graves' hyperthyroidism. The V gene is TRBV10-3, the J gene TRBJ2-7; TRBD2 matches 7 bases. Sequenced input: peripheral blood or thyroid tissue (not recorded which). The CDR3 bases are TGTGCCAGCAGTTTATCGCGGGACTACCTACCCTACGAGCAGTACTTC. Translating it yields CASSLSRDYLPYEQYF.